This T cell receptor beta chain is drawn from a study of shared T cell receptors in the human thymus. CDR1 is GTSNPN, CDR2 SVGIG, per germline (reference sequence). Trimming took 1 base from V and 4 from J, leaving 23 bases between them. CDR3 length: 17 residues. The protocol was immunoSEQ multiplex PCR, while the TCRdb copy is restricted to in-frame clones and leaves out a portion. Altogether about 660,000 clones are present, about 87% being singletons, with the ten largest covering just under 0.0095%. This sample was shared with a second study, whose subject was human thymus T cells. That source reports: Thymus tissue was removed during corrective cardiac surgery. V and J gene usage appeared biased in thymic and blood repertoires. Overlap was high between thymic repertoires from unrelated individuals, as reported in related research.

This TCR came from a boy under two years old with a congenital heart defect. Material: thymocytes. The chain joins TRBV30 to TRBJ2-7; a possible D gene is TRBD1 (6 bases). The CDR3 is CAWSAPDSLGQDYEQYF. DNA of the CDR3: TGTGCCTGGAGTGCTCCAGACAGTTTGGGACAAGATTACGAGCAGTACTTC.